This T cell receptor (beta chain) is drawn from a study of blood T cell repertoires in COVID-19. Across the study: The samples span acute and convalescent COVID-19 from the United States, Italy and Spain. T cells, B-cell-depleted T cells, or PBMCs provided the cDNA or gDNA that served as material.

The V gene end was trimmed by 2 bases and the J gene end by 8 bases; junction bases not matched to a gene: 11. CDR1 and CDR2 from the germline V gene are MNHNY and SVGAGI (reference sequence). The CDR3 has 15 residues. In the original analysis: Amplifying reference gene primers gave estimates of nucleated cell counts. Using immunoSEQ multiplex PCR, the repertoire was profiled, and TCRdb retains in-frame clones only, with some absent. V and J calls and clone size are as listed in that table; D and trimming were resolved from the DNA. The table has about 190,000 clones, under 85% seen once. The genes are TRBV6-6 and TRBJ1-2; TRBD1 matches 7 bases. Sequencing was done on a sample of peripheral blood. The TCR was taken from a middle-aged woman with acute or convalescent COVID-19. The CDR3 bases are TGTGCCAGCAGTTACCCATGGACAGGAACTGGAGGCTACACCTTC. It codes for CASSYPWTGTGGYTF.